Listed below are T cell receptor beta chains from one sample, sequenced in a study of T-cell memory formation after mild COVID-19. TCRdb analysed the 5' RACE reads with MiXCR anew, one entry per CDR3 protein. The table lists roughly 400,000 distinct CDR3 sequences, approximately 19% of them singletons, with under 25% in the top ten. Sequencing was performed on PBMCs or a T cell subset sorted from them (not recorded which). All receptors come from a man between 18 and 29 years old who had mild COVID-19 (a few samples of this study predate the infection). Cell type and time point are not known. Both conserved end residues are trimmed from each CDR3. Clone size is given for some rows only: seen once, a few or many times, or a class if the clone is expanded.

v_call clone_size cdr3_aa
TRBV4-1 few ASSQPRDRGEKLF
TRBV11-2 few ASSPHLAAGELF
TRBV5-1 NA ASSLAGGLSNEQF
TRBV7-3 NA ASSLSFVDEQF
TRBV6-5 few ASSFSMRGGLNTEAF
TRBV15 NA ATSRDAGWQPQH
TRBV12-5 few ASGLQGATGELF
TRBV7-2 NA ASSSYTLAAYNEQF
TRBV4-3 few ASSQETLGHTDTQY
TRBV7-2 few ASSYWGGRPIAKNIQY
TRBV30 few AWSRPKTYNEQF
TRBV5-6 NA ASSLGRIRY
TRBV6-5 NA ASSPPEGGKF
TRBV29-1 NA SLRLAGGKQY
TRBV6-2/TRBV6-3 NA ASSYRTAKTQY
TRBV27 few ASRVGGTNPNQPQH
TRBV7-9 NA ASSFQQGVYGYT
TRBV12-3/TRBV12-4 many ASSPLGGRNTEAF
TRBV9 many ASSAGGASTDTQY
TRBV4-2 few ASSQDASGGPDTQY
TRBV5-1 NA ASSLDIGKHGYT
TRBV11-1 many ASSGLSKNIQY
TRBV5-1 many ASSDGSGNTIY
TRBV24-1 few ATSDPGQGEETQY
TRBV12-3/TRBV12-4 few ASSFIASVGTDTQY
TRBV6-5 NA ASSYSLGVGANVLT
TRBV7-3 many ASSLQGELF
TRBV7-2 few ASSLHGQGETQY
TRBV7-8 NA ASSLALGQGNYNEQF
TRBV28 few ASSPSGTYKNIQY
TRBV7-2 NA ASSPTLGSPLH
TRBV24-1 few ATSDPPGQGYNEQF
TRBV28 NA ASSPDPPGQF
TRBV6-5 NA ASSPSLGLQETQY
TRBV10-3 NA AISQGLAGGEDTQY
TRBV5-1 NA ASRSGEGDSPLH
TRBV6-2/TRBV6-3 NA ASSLLGTSTDTQY
TRBV7-8 NA ASSLEGGWNEQF
TRBV20-1 NA SAPRQGASEQF
TRBV5-1 NA ASSTPGPSYEQY
TRBV7-7 NA ASSPTGGHQPQH
TRBV3-1 NA ASSLLTSGGTDTQY
TRBV3-1 NA ASSPMVSAGANVLT
TRBV18 NA ASSPGDYSYEQY
TRBV20-1 NA SASPSGGVYSHEQF
TRBV2 few ASSGDAYTEAF
TRBV27 NA ASSLSPGLYNEQF
TRBV5-1 few ASSRARTSGAGEQF
TRBV20-1 few SARSTTDTQY
TRBV28 few ASSPRRRDKNEKLF